This TCR beta chain was identified during a study of T cell clones after liver transplantation. CDR3 length: 13 amino acids. V shed 7 bases and J shed 0 bases, with 11 bases lying between them. The germline V gene has CDR1 SQVTM and CDR2 ANQGSEA. The data were produced by immunoSEQ multiplex PCR, yet TCRdb's version contains in-frame clones alone and is incomplete. The sample gives 40,000 to 65,000 clones, roughly 84% of which show up once; approximately 8.5% is in the top ten. The sequences come from CD4+ T cells from blood, collected before liver transplant. The chain links TRBV29-1 to TRBJ2-3; either TRBD1 or TRBD2 may fit D (5 bases each). The clonotype comes from a human donor who received a liver transplant. The CDR3 sequence: CSDGTSSTDTQYF. The CDR3 DNA follows: TGCAGCGATGGGACGTCTAGCACAGATACGCAGTATTTT.